The 2 T cell receptor beta chains below all came from one sample that was sequenced in a study of cytomegalovirus exposure and HLA in healthy donors (dated by TCRdb to about 2017). Libraries were constructed by the immunoSEQ multiplex PCR assay. The multiplex PCR relied on a mix of 60 forward primers for TCR Vbeta segments and 13 reverse primers for TCR Jbeta segments. In TCRdb, the immuneACCESS table is reduced to in-frame sequences with V and J assigned. These tables do not hold every clone; where another copy was compared, an unresolved V gene accounts for under half, and the others remain unexplained. This sample gives tens of thousands of clones in total; around 82% of them show up just once. 6.5% to 8.5% of the sample rests with the top ten. The specimen was PBMCs. The origin of the receptors is a man between 18 and 29 years old in good health and CMV-seropositive.

The rearrangement joins TRBV5-1 to TRBJ1-4; TRBD1 aligns across 11 bases. Losses at the gene ends were 3 bases for V and 7 bases for J; bases not matched to a gene: 5. CDR3 size: 15 residues. Germline lookup yields CDR1 SGHRS and CDR2 YFSETQ. CDR3 nucleotides: TGCGCCAGCAGCTCTTCCGGGACAGGGGGTGAAAAACTGTTTTTT. Translated: CASSSSGTGGEKLFF.

The genes are TRBV13 and TRBJ2-7; TRBD2 matches 12 bases. V trimming: 2 bases; J trimming: 3 bases; junction bases outside the gene matches: 2. CDR3 length equals 15 residues. CDR1 PRHDT and CDR2 FYEKMQ come from the germline V gene (reference sequence). CDR3 DNA: TGTGCCAGCAGCTTACAGACTAGCGGGGGCTACGAGCAGTACTTC. This gives the protein CASSLQTSGGYEQYF.